The T cell receptor beta chain described here comes from a study of CD8 T cells in ankylosing spondylitis. Whole-study results and caveats: Peripheral blood samples showed relatively rare disease-linked clones, and these clones were CD8+. Roughly eight highly homologous variants made up a TCR beta motif, and this motif appeared characteristic of ankylosing spondylitis blood.

The germline V gene encodes CDR1 SGHVS and CDR2 FQNEAQ. The CDR3 runs to 14 residues. Trimming took off 1 base at V and 1 base at J, with 8 bases between the two ends. Each CDR3 protein is one row after TCRdb ran MiXCR on the 5' RACE reads. The repertoire has some 840,000 distinct CDR3 sequences, 12% of them found once; the top ten carry 0.51%. This clonotype has just a few counts. Its antigen is currently unknown. The receptor's source is a male donor with ankylosing spondylitis. What was sequenced was blood, either unsorted or a sorted T cell fraction (not recorded which). J is TRBJ2-7 and V is TRBV7-8, with D unclear. CDR3 DNA: TGTGCCAGCAGCTTAGGATTTAGATCCTACGAGCAGTACTTC. Residues: CASSLGFRSYEQYF.